These 23 T cell receptor beta chains were all obtained from the same sample, sequenced in a study of blood T cell repertoires in COVID-19. Sequencing was performed with immunoSEQ multiplex PCR; in TCRdb, only in-frame clones are kept and a portion is missing. Among 40,000 to 55,000 clones listed, 80% to 90% were seen once. Sequenced sample: peripheral blood. The source is a human donor in a cohort sampled during active COVID-19.

The chain is built from TRBV6-5 and TRBJ2-1; D is uncertain. Trimming took 8 bases from V and 5 from J, leaving 19 bases between them. This CDR3 is built from 15 residues. CDR1 and CDR2 from the germline V gene are MNHEY and SVGAGI. This chain's CDR3 is CASSELGLPNNEQFF. DNA of the CDR3: TGTGCCAGCTCCGAATTGGGCCTGCCGAACAATGAGCAGTTCTTC.

The V and J genes are TRBV29-1 and TRBJ2-7; 7 bases match TRBD1. Germline trimming cut 7 bases from V and 5 bases from J; bases unmatched to any gene: 8. Germline CDR1 is SQVTM and CDR2 is ANQGSEA. This CDR3 is built from 12 residues. CDR3 sequence reads: CSARTGINEQYF. The CDR3 nucleotides read TGCAGCGCCCGGACAGGAATCAACGAGCAGTACTTC.

The chain has TRBV7-2 and TRBJ2-5; D is unresolved. Germline CDR1 reads SGHTA; CDR2 reads FQGNSA. CDR3 size: 16 residues. V lost 3 bases and J 1 base, leaving 15 bases between the germline ends. This CDR3 is CASSFRSLGPQETQYF. CDR3 nucleotides: TGTGCCAGCAGCTTTCGGAGCTTGGGTCCCCAAGAGACCCAGTACTTC.

The rearrangement joins TRBV4-1 to TRBJ1-5; TRBD1 is a possible D gene (5 bases). The V gene lost 5 bases and the J gene lost 6 bases, with 20 bases spanning the gap. Looked up from germline, CDR1 is MGHRA and CDR2 is YSYEKL. The CDR3 is 16 amino acids. CDR3 DNA: TGCGCCAGCAGCGAAGGATCCCAGGGCTTCACTCAGCCCCAGCATTTT. This translates into CASSEGSQGFTQPQHF.

The genes are TRBV5-6 and TRBJ1-1; TRBD1 matches 8 bases. The CDR3 has 16 residues. Germline values: CDR1 SGHDT, CDR2 YYEEEE. V was clipped by 2 bases and J by 0 bases; unmatched bases: 6. The chain's CDR3 is CASSFGTGKVNTEAFF. The CDR3 DNA reads as TGTGCCAGCAGCTTCGGGACAGGCAAGGTGAACACTGAAGCTTTCTTT.

This clone was found once. The chain has TRBV6-2 or TRBV6-3 and TRBJ2-5, with TRBD1 identical over 11 bases. Looked up from germline, CDR1 is MNHEY and CDR2 is SVGEGT. The V segment lost 5 bases and the J segment 4 bases; nucleotides outside the gene matches: 15. The CDR3 extends over 18 amino acids. The CDR3 sequence is CASSAGTGGSLVLETQYF. CDR3 nucleotides: TGTGCCAGCAGTGCTGGGACAGGGGGGAGCTTGGTTTTAGAGACCCAGTACTTC.

This rearrangement joins TRBV6-5 to TRBJ1-2; the match to TRBD1 covers 7 bases. This CDR3 contains 13 residues. The ends lost 5 bases at V and 4 bases at J; junction bases unmatched: 4. In germline, CDR1 is MNHEY, CDR2 SVGAGI. CDR3: CASSQTGIYGYTF. The CDR3 DNA follows: TGTGCCAGCAGTCAGACAGGGATCTATGGCTACACCTTC.

This chain joins TRBV5-1 and TRBJ2-1; TRBD2 agrees at 11 bases. With 4 bases clipped from V and 6 bases from J, the junction kept 3 bases outside the gene matches. The CDR3 sequence is 14 residues long. Germline values: CDR1 SGHRS, CDR2 YFSETQ. CDR3 protein: CASSRTSGSNEQFF. The CDR3 coding sequence is TGCGCCAGCAGCCGAACTAGCGGGAGCAATGAGCAGTTCTTC.

The chain combines TRBV28 with TRBJ1-4, with 9 positions matching TRBD1. The junction had 12 bases not matched to a gene; V was cut back by 5 bases and J by 8 bases. Per the germline V gene, CDR1 is MDHEN and CDR2 is SYDVKM. There are 16 residues in the CDR3. CDR3 sequence (DNA): TGTGCCAGCAGTCCCCGGGGAGGACAGGGGAGGGAAAAACTGTTTTTT. Its protein product is CASSPRGGQGREKLFF.

The gene calls are TRBV5-1 and TRBJ2-1; 7 bases agree with TRBD1. V was clipped by 0 bases and J by 8 bases; unmatched bases: 5. The CDR3 spans 14 residues. The germline gives CDR1 SGHRS, CDR2 YFSETQ. The CDR3 DNA sequence: TGCGCCAGCAGCTTGGACAGGGGTGGAGATGAGCAGTTCTTC. This codes for CASSLDRGGDEQFF.

The chain couples TRBV6-5 to TRBJ2-6, with D unresolved. The ends were cut back, 4 bases at V and 2 bases at J, with 3 bases in the middle. The germline gives CDR1 MNHEY, CDR2 SVGAGI. This CDR3 contains 13 residues. The CDR3 DNA reads TGTGCCAGCAGTTCTGCTGGGGCCAACGTCCTGACTTTC. Its protein is CASSSAGANVLTF.

CDR3 sequence reads: CASGLAGVSTYEQYF. For the CDR3, the DNA is TGCGCCAGCGGATTAGCGGGAGTTTCTACCTACGAGCAGTACTTC. The gene calls are TRBV5-1 and TRBJ2-7; 9 bases line up with TRBD2. Per the germline V gene, CDR1 is SGHRS and CDR2 is YFSETQ. The CDR3 spans 15 residues. The ends lost 7 bases at V and 2 bases at J; junction bases unmatched: 10.

The chain is built from TRBV18 and TRBJ2-1; 8 bases align to TRBD2. J lost 0 bases, V lost 2 bases, and 9 bases had no gene match. CDR3 length: 18 amino acids. CDR1 is KGHSH, CDR2 LQKENI, per germline. The CDR3 sequence: CASSPLLADESSYNEQFF. CDR3 nucleotides: TGTGCCAGCTCACCATTACTAGCGGATGAAAGCTCCTACAATGAGCAGTTCTTC.

This clone was seen once. The rearrangement uses TRBV29-1 and TRBJ1-1, with D possibly being TRBD1 (6 bases). This CDR3 spans 13 amino acids. Trimming stripped 6 bases from V and 1 base from J, with 12 bases between. Germline CDR1 and CDR2: SQVTM and ANQGSEA. The DNA for the CDR3 is TGCAGCGTCCGACCACAGGGGAACACTGAAGCTTTCTTT. It codes for CSVRPQGNTEAFF.

This clone showed up just a few times. The genes are TRBV5-5 and TRBJ1-1, with 7 nucleotides matching TRBD1. CDR1 is SGHKS and CDR2 is YYEKEE in the germline V gene (reference sequence). V was pared by 2 bases and J by 10 bases, with 5 bases of the junction left unmatched. The CDR3 contains 12 residues. The CDR3 sequence is CASSFTGELAFF. CDR3 in DNA: TGTGCCAGCAGCTTTACAGGGGAGTTAGCTTTCTTT.

This chain uses TRBV5-1 with TRBJ1-1; D gene uncertain. Between the trimmed V and J ends, which lost 1 base and 0 bases, there was a span of 7 bases. Germline CDR1 reads SGHRS; CDR2 reads YFSETQ. The CDR3 spans 14 residues. The CDR3 reads CASSLYGLNTEAFF. The CDR3 DNA reads TGCGCCAGCAGCTTGTATGGCTTGAACACTGAAGCTTTCTTT. Full variable domain (missing parts from reference TRBV5-1 and TRBJ1-1): KAGVTQTPRYLIKTRGQQVTLSCSPISGHRSVSWYQQTPGQGLQFLFEYFSETQRNKGNFPGRFSGRQFSNSRSEMNVSTLELGDSALYLCASSLYGLNTEAFFGQGTRLTVV.

The chain employs TRBV10-1 and TRBJ1-5, with 8 bases fitting TRBD1. CDR3 size: 13 residues. V gave up 8 bases and J gave up 4 bases; unmatched junction bases: 4. The germline CDR1 and CDR2 sequences are WNHNN and SYGVQD (reference sequence). The chain's CDR3 is CASSDRGNQPQHF. The CDR3 DNA follows: TGCGCCAGCTCAGACAGGGGAAATCAGCCCCAGCATTTT.

V and J are TRBV3-1 (or the pseudogene TRBV3-2) and TRBJ2-7; a weak D match, TRBD2 (6 bases). With 4 bases removed from V and 0 bases from J, the gap between germline ends came to 10 bases. This CDR3 is 14 amino acids long. Germline V gene sequence: CDR1 LGHDT, CDR2 YNNKEL (reference sequence). The CDR3 sequence is CASSRGGTSYEQYF. DNA for the CDR3: TGTGCCAGCAGCCGAGGCGGGACCTCCTACGAGCAGTACTTC.

The V and J genes are TRBV5-5 and TRBJ2-5; TRBD1 agrees at 10 bases. The germline V gene has CDR1 SGHKS and CDR2 YYEKEE (reference sequence). The junction had 7 bases not matched to a gene; V was cut back by 3 bases and J by 5 bases. The CDR3 extends over 15 amino acids. CDR3 coding DNA: TGTGCCAGCAGCTGGGGGGACAGGGGCGCGGAGACCCAGTACTTC. It codes for CASSWGDRGAETQYF. Full variable domain (rest looked up from reference TRBV5-5 and TRBJ2-5): DAGVTQSPTHLIKTRGQQVTLRCSPISGHKSVSWYQQVLGQGPQFIFQYYEKEERGRGNFPDRFSARQFPNYSSELNVNALLLGDSALYLCASSWGDRGAETQYFGPGTRLLVL.

This chain joins TRBV5-1 and TRBJ1-1, with D perhaps TRBD1 (6 bases). Germline CDR1 reads SGHRS; CDR2 reads YFSETQ. V was shortened by 4 bases and J by 1 base, with 11 bases between the two germline ends. CDR3 size: 14 residues. The CDR3: CASSHQGQNTEAFF. CDR3 bases: TGCGCCAGCAGCCACCAGGGGCAGAACACTGAAGCTTTCTTT.

CDR3 in DNA: TGTGCCAGCAGTTACGACCGACAGGGGGAGCGTGGAGAAGCTTTCTTT. This gives the protein CASSYDRQGERGEAFF. The chain has TRBV7-9 and TRBJ1-1; 9 bases are shared with TRBD1. Germline V gives CDR1 SEHNR, CDR2 FQNEAQ (reference sequence). The junction had 16 bases not matched to a gene; V was cut back by 6 bases and J by 8 bases. The CDR3 has 16 residues.

The chain is built from TRBV10-1 and TRBJ2-7; no firm D call. Per germline, CDR1 WNHNN and CDR2 SYGVQD (reference sequence). The germline V and J ends were trimmed by 3 bases and 3 bases, with 3 bases remaining between them. There are 11 residues in the CDR3. The CDR3 sequence: CASSDGYEQYF. CDR3 coding DNA: TGCGCCAGCAGTGACGGCTACGAGCAGTACTTC.

This sequence joins TRBV18 and TRBJ2-7, with TRBD1 as a possible D gene (5 bases). The CDR3 runs to 15 residues. V was cut by 0 bases and J by 3 bases, with 12 bases left in between. Germline V CDR1 and CDR2: KGHSH, LQKENI. CDR3 sequence reads: CASSPPSGADYEQYF. The CDR3 DNA follows: TGTGCCAGCTCACCACCCAGTGGGGCGGACTACGAGCAGTACTTC.